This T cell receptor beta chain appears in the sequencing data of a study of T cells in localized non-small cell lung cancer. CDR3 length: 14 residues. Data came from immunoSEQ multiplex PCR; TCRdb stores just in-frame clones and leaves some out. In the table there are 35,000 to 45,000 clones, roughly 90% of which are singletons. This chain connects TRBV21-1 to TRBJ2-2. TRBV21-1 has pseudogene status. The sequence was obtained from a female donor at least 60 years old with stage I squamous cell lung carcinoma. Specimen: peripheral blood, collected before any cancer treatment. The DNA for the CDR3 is TGTGCCAGCGGGTTGGTGGGGGTCCCCGGGGAGCTGTTTTTT. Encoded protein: CASGLVGVPGELFF.